This is a list of T cell receptor beta chains from one sample in a study of CD8+ T cells in alopecia areata. Measured with immunoSEQ multiplex PCR; TCRdb has only the in-frame clones, and not every one. The repertoire holds some 130,000 clones, with roughly 54% as singletons. The sample here was CD4+ T cells sorted from blood, taken at week 0. All receptors derive from a human donor with alopecia areata. CDR3s include the opening cysteine and the closing phenylalanine or tryptophan. The D gene is left open where the match is weak. Clone size is shown for a subset of rows, as once, few, many or a class of expanded clone.

DNA | CDR3 | J | size | D | V
TGTGCCAGCAGCGGGTACTCTGGGGCCAACGTCCTGACTTTC | CASSGYSGANVLTF | TRBJ2-6 | few | . | TRBV9
TGTGCCAGCAGCGTAACCCCCCTTAGGGGTACGCAGTATTTT | CASSVTPLRGTQYF | TRBJ2-3 | few | . | TRBV27
TGTGCCAGCTCAGTCCAAGAGACCCAGTACTTC | CASSVQETQYF | TRBJ2-5 | . | . | TRBV2
TGTGCCAGCAGCCCACGGGGCGGGACACTTCTCGGGGCCAACGTCCTGACTTTC | CASSPRGGTLLGANVLTF | TRBJ2-6 | . | . | TRBV5-6
TGTGCCACCACAGGTGGGGGGGGCACTGAAGCTTTCTTT | CATTGGGGTEAFF | TRBJ1-1 | . | . | TRBV27
TGTGCCAGCAGCTTGACTAGCGCCTACAATGAGCAGTTCTTC | CASSLTSAYNEQFF | TRBJ2-1 | . | TRBD2 | TRBV7-3
TGTGCCAGCAGCCCCCTGACAGCTAGTTACTATGGCTACACCTTC | CASSPLTASYYGYTF | TRBJ1-2 | . | . | TRBV7-2
TGTGCCAGCTCAGGAGGGGAGGCAGATACGCAGTATTTT | CASSGGEADTQYF | TRBJ2-3 | once | . | TRBV18
TGTGCCAGTAGTATTCGGGACAGGTCTGGAGAGCAGTACTTC | CASSIRDRSGEQYF | TRBJ2-7 | . | TRBD1 | TRBV19
TGTGCCAGTAACTCTGGACGGGTGAACACTGAAGCTTTCTTT | CASNSGRVNTEAFF | TRBJ1-1 | . | . | TRBV2
TGTGCCAGCAGTTCCGGGGACACTAGAATAAATGAAGCTTTCTTT | CASSSGDTRINEAFF | TRBJ1-1 | . | . | TRBV25-1
TGTGCCAGCATAGGCAGGGTGAACACTGAAGCTTTCTTT | CASIGRVNTEAFF | TRBJ1-1 | few | . | TRBV28
TGTGCCAGCAGCCCCAGCCCGACAGGGGTAATGGGCTACGAGCAGTACTTC | CASSPSPTGVMGYEQYF | TRBJ2-7 | . | TRBD1 | TRBV7-9
TGCGCCAGCAGCCAAGATCTGGCTAGCGGGGGGCTCTACAATGAGCAGTTCTTC | CASSQDLASGGLYNEQFF | TRBJ2-1 | . | TRBD2 | TRBV4-3
TGTGCCTGGAGTGTCGGGCAGCTCGCGGCTAATGAAAAACTGTTTTTT | CAWSVGQLAANEKLFF | TRBJ1-4 | . | . | TRBV30
TGTGCCAGCAGCCCAATAGGACAGAGCAATGAGCAGTTCTTC | CASSPIGQSNEQFF | TRBJ2-1 | once | . | TRBV9
TGTGCCAGCAGTTCCCCCAGGGTTGGCTACACCTTC | CASSSPRVGYTF | TRBJ1-2 | few | . | TRBV6-5
TGTGCCAGCAGCTTAGCGACAGGGGATAATGAAAAACTGTTTTTT | CASSLATGDNEKLFF | TRBJ1-4 | . | TRBD1 | TRBV7-9
TGTGCCAGCAGCTCAGGACCGTCTAGCACAGATACGCAGTATTTT | CASSSGPSSTDTQYF | TRBJ2-3 | . | . | TRBV7-8
TGTGCCAGCAGTAGGACCGGTCTCCACTATGGCTACACCTTC | CASSRTGLHYGYTF | TRBJ1-2 | . | . | TRBV2
TGCAGCAGTCCGTCAGGGGCCGGCTATGGCTACACCTTC | CSSPSGAGYGYTF | TRBJ1-2 | few | . | TRBV29-1
TGTGCCAGCAGCTGGACAGGTTCCTATGGCTACACCTTC | CASSWTGSYGYTF | TRBJ1-2 | . | TRBD1 | TRBV7-9
TGCAGCGTTGAAGATCAAGGGGTAGAGCAGTTCTTC | CSVEDQGVEQFF | TRBJ2-1 | . | . | TRBV29-1
TGTGCCAGCAGCTTAGATCCGGGCTACGAGCAGTACTTC | CASSLDPGYEQYF | TRBJ2-7 | . | . | TRBV11-2
TGCAGCGTTGAAACAGGGGCGAACACTGAAGCTTTCTTT | CSVETGANTEAFF | TRBJ1-1 | . | TRBD1 | TRBV29-1
TGTGCCAGCAGTGGCCGACAGGGCCCCGGCTACACCTTC | CASSGRQGPGYTF | TRBJ1-2 | . | TRBD1 | TRBV6-5
TGTGCCAGCATGGGCCAGCAAGAGACCCAGTACTTC | CASMGQQETQYF | TRBJ2-5 | once | . | TRBV2
TGCGCCAGCAGCCATGGGAGCGGCGACGAGCAGTACTTC | CASSHGSGDEQYF | TRBJ2-7 | . | . | TRBV4-3
TGTGCCAGCAGCTACCCGACAGGGCGGAACACTGAAGCTTTCTTT | CASSYPTGRNTEAFF | TRBJ1-1 | once | TRBD1 | TRBV11-2
TGCAGCGTTGGACTAGCGGGACTTATCAGGCAGCAAGAGACCCAGTACTTC | CSVGLAGLIRQQETQYF | TRBJ2-5 | . | TRBD2 | TRBV29-1
TGTGCCAGCAGACCAGGGACAGGGGGCAATTCACCCCTCCACTTT | CASRPGTGGNSPLHF | TRBJ1-6 | few | TRBD1 | TRBV6-5
TGTGCCTGGGATAAAGGGGGGTCTAATGAAAAACTGTTTTTT | CAWDKGGSNEKLFF | TRBJ1-4 | . | . | TRBV30
TGCGCCAGCAGCCAAGATCGGGCTAGCGGGTTCTCCTACGAGCAGTACTTC | CASSQDRASGFSYEQYF | TRBJ2-7 | . | TRBD2 | TRBV4-1
TGCGCCAGCAGCCGCTGGTTCACTATGGACAGCAGATCCTACGAGCAGTACTTC | CASSRWFTMDSRSYEQYF | TRBJ2-7 | . | . | TRBV4-1
TGTGCCAGCAGCTTCCCGGGACTAGCGGGTCCCTACGAGCAGTACTTC | CASSFPGLAGPYEQYF | TRBJ2-7 | . | TRBD2 | TRBV7-2
TGCAGCGCTCAGGGGACAACTAATGAAAAACTGTTTTTT | CSAQGTTNEKLFF | TRBJ1-4 | . | . | TRBV29-1
TGTGCCAGCAGCGACCTGACAGAGAGACGGAACACCGGGGAGCTGTTTTTT | CASSDLTERRNTGELFF | TRBJ2-2 | few | . | TRBV5-4
TGTGCCAGCAGCTTAGGACAGGTAGTCGAAGAGACCCAGTACTTC | CASSLGQVVEETQYF | TRBJ2-5 | . | . | TRBV7-9
TGTGCCAGCAGTCCCCCCACGGGAGGGAGCACAGATACGCAGTATTTT | CASSPPTGGSTDTQYF | TRBJ2-3 | few | TRBD2 | TRBV28
TGCGCCAGCAGCTCAGATTTACCCGTGAGTGCTTTCTTT | CASSSDLPVSAFF | TRBJ1-1 | few | . | TRBV5-1
TGTGCCAGCAGTCCTAAAAGACAGGGGTCCTATGGCTACACCTTC | CASSPKRQGSYGYTF | TRBJ1-2 | . | TRBD1 | TRBV2
TGTGCCAGCAGTGAAGCCCCTCGGAATACGCAGTATTTT | CASSEAPRNTQYF | TRBJ2-3 | few | . | TRBV6-1
TGTGCCAGCAGCGAGGGGGAAGATACGCAGTATTTT | CASSEGEDTQYF | TRBJ2-3 | few | . | TRBV2
TGCGCCAGCAGCTTGGTAGTAGCGGCGGAGCAAGAGACCCAGTACTTC | CASSLVVAAEQETQYF | TRBJ2-5 | . | . | TRBV5-1
TGTGCCAGTAGTATCGGGGACAGGGCCTACTATGGCTACACCTTC | CASSIGDRAYYGYTF | TRBJ1-2 | . | TRBD1 | TRBV19
TGCAGCGTTGATGGGACGGGGGGTTACACTGAAGCTTTCTTT | CSVDGTGGYTEAFF | TRBJ1-1 | . | . | TRBV29-1
TGTGCCAGCAGCTACGGACGGGCTAACTATGGCTACACCTTC | CASSYGRANYGYTF | TRBJ1-2 | . | . | TRBV5-5
TGCGCCAGCAGCTTGTATCCGGGACTAGTATCGACAAAATCCGGAGGGCAGTACTTC | CASSLYPGLVSTKSGGQYF | TRBJ2-7 | once | TRBD2 | TRBV5-1
TGTGCCAGCAGTTACTCGGGTGGTGGAGACACTGAAGCTTTCTTT | CASSYSGGGDTEAFF | TRBJ1-1 | once | . | TRBV6-5
TGTGCCAGCAGCTTAGGACAGAGCCCTTCCTACGAGCAGTACTTC | CASSLGQSPSYEQYF | TRBJ2-7 | . | . | TRBV11-2
TGTGCCAGCAGCTTTACAGGGAACTATGGCTACACCTTC | CASSFTGNYGYTF | TRBJ1-2 | . | . | TRBV5-6
TGTGCCAGCAGCGAGAGGAGCGGGGGCAGCTCCTACGAGCAGTACTTC | CASSERSGGSSYEQYF | TRBJ2-7 | few | TRBD2 | TRBV9
TGTGCCAGCAGTTACAATCCCGGGACCACCTACGAGCAGTACTTC | CASSYNPGTTYEQYF | TRBJ2-7 | . | . | TRBV6-6
TGCGCCAGCAGTCCGGGACAGGGCCCTGAAGCTTTCTTT | CASSPGQGPEAFF | TRBJ1-1 | . | TRBD1 | TRBV5-1
TGTGCCAGCAGCTTAGCGAGAGGGCCTGAAGCTTTCTTT | CASSLARGPEAFF | TRBJ1-1 | few | . | TRBV7-9
TGTGCCAGTAGTATTCGCGGGGCCGACACTGAAGCTTTCTTT | CASSIRGADTEAFF | TRBJ1-1 | . | . | TRBV19
TGCGCCAGCAGCTTGGACCCCGGGGAGCTGTTTTTT | CASSLDPGELFF | TRBJ2-2 | . | . | TRBV5-1
TGTGCCAGCAGCCAAAGGCTCACAGATACGCAGTATTTT | CASSQRLTDTQYF | TRBJ2-3 | . | . | TRBV4-2
TGTGCCAGCGGAATGAGCACAGATACGCAGTATTTT | CASGMSTDTQYF | TRBJ2-3 | . | . | TRBV28